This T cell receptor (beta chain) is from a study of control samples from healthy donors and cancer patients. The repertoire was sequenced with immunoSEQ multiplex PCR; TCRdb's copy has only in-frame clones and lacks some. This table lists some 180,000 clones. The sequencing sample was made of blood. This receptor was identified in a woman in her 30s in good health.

CDR3 region: CASRRTGWDYGYTF. The CDR3 coding sequence is TGTGCCAGCCGACGGACAGGGTGGGACTATGGCTACACCTTC. V and J are TRBV25-1 and TRBJ1-2; 8 bases are a match to TRBD1. This CDR3 spans 14 amino acids. Looked up from germline, CDR1 is MGHDK and CDR2 is SYGVNS. V lost 8 bases to trimming and J lost 3 bases; unmatched junction nucleotides: 8.